This record looks at one T cell receptor (beta chain) sequence and its context. This sample stems from a study of blood T cell repertoires in COVID-19. Turning to the study itself: Acute and convalescent COVID-19 specimens originated in the United States, Italy and Spain. PBMCs, B-cell-depleted T cells, or T cells were the source of the cDNA or gDNA that made up the material.

V dropped 3 bases and J dropped 5 bases, with 13 bases sitting between them. The CDR3 extends over 14 amino acids. The germline V gene has CDR1 MDHEN and CDR2 SYDVKM. In the original workflow: Reference gene primer amplification gave nucleated cell count estimates. The method was immunoSEQ multiplex PCR; TCRdb's version includes in-frame clones alone and lacks a portion of them. The V and J calls and clone size were taken over from that table, and D and trimming were inferred from the DNA. The profile shows under 300,000 clones, more than 70% of them singletons. The V gene is TRBV28, the J gene TRBJ1-1; a weak D match, TRBD1 (6 bases). Specimen: peripheral blood. The origin of this receptor is a man of 80 years or more with acute or convalescent COVID-19. This CDR3 is CASSLTGGFTEAFF. The CDR3 DNA is TGTGCCAGCAGTTTGACAGGAGGTTTTACTGAAGCTTTCTTT.